This entry features one T cell receptor beta chain sequence. These data are taken from a study of blood T cell repertoires in COVID-19. On the study more broadly: Sites across the United States, Italy and Spain contributed samples from acute and convalescent COVID-19. Nucleic acid was either cDNA or gDNA, and it came from T cells, B-cell-depleted T cells, or PBMCs.

Looked up from germline, CDR1 is SGHRS and CDR2 is YFSETQ. The CDR3 has 16 residues. The V and J ends lost 0 bases and 2 bases, in that order; junction bases with no gene match: 5. Original data processing: Researchers report that nucleated cell counts were estimated from reference gene primer amplification. Sequenced by immunoSEQ multiplex PCR; TCRdb stores in-frame clones only, minus some. The V and J calls and the clone size are those of that table, but D and trimming were determined from the DNA. Seen here are roughly 280,000 clones, approximately 85% observed once, and the top ten hold approximately 9.9%.

Source material: peripheral blood. The V and J genes are TRBV5-1 and TRBJ2-3; 8 bases line up with TRBD2. The sequence came from a woman aged 70-85 years with acute or convalescent COVID-19. The CDR3 spells CASSLGIAGPTDTQYF. In DNA form, the CDR3 reads TGCGCCAGCAGCTTGGGGATAGCGGGGCCCACAGATACGCAGTATTTT.